This record looks at one T cell receptor beta chain sequence and its context. This record comes from a study of blood T cell repertoires in COVID-19. CDR1 is SGHRS, CDR2 YFSETQ, per germline. Deletions cut 7 bases from V and 4 bases from J, with 18 bases between. CDR3 size: 15 residues. The assay was immunoSEQ multiplex PCR, and TCRdb's table has in-frame clones only and misses some. The sample consists of approximately 280,000 clones, 70% to 90% of them appearing once. This TCR was sampled from a woman aged 25 to 39 who had recovered from COVID-19. This rearrangement joins TRBV5-1 to TRBJ2-1; D possibly corresponds to TRBD1 (6 bases). The material sequenced was peripheral blood. The DNA for the CDR3 is TGCGCCAGCTACGGGACACCGGACCTATACAATGAGCAGTTCTTC. It encodes CASYGTPDLYNEQFF.